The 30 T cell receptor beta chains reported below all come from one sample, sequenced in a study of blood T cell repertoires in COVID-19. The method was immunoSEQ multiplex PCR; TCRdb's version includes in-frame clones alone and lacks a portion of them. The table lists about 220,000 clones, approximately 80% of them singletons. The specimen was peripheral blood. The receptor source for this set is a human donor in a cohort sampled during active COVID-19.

Here the CDR3 reads CAWSRDSGANVLTF. The CDR3 DNA reads TGTGCCTGGAGTCGGGATTCTGGGGCCAACGTCCTGACTTTC. V is TRBV30 and J is TRBJ2-6, with D maybe TRBD2 (5 bases). The V gene lost 2 bases and the J gene lost 1 base, with 6 bases spanning the gap. The V gene's germline CDR1 is GTSNPN and CDR2 SVGIG (reference sequence). This CDR3 contains 14 residues.

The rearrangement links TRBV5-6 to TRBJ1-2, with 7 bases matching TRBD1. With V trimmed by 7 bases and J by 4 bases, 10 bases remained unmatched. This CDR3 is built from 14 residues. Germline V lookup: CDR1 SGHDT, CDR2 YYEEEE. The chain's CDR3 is CASAKGAGFYGYTF. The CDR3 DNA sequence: TGTGCCAGCGCAAAGGGGGCTGGTTTCTATGGCTACACCTTC.

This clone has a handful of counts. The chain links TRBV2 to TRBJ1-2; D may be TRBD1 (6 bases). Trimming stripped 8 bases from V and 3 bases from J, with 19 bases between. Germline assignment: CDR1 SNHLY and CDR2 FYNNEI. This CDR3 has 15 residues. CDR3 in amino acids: CASVDPQGWDYGYTF. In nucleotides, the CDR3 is TGTGCCAGCGTTGACCCGCAGGGGTGGGACTATGGCTACACCTTC.

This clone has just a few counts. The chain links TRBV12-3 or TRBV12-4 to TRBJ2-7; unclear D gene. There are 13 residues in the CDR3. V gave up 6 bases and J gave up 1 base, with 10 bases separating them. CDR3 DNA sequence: TGTGCCAGCAGCCTGGAACAGTCCTACGAGCAGTACTTC. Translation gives CASSLEQSYEQYF.

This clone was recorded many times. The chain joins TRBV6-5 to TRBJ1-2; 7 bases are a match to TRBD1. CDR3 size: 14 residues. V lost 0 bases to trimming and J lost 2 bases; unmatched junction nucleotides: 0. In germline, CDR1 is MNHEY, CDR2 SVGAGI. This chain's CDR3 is CASSYSTGNYGYTF. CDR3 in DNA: TGTGCCAGCAGTTACTCGACAGGGAACTATGGCTACACCTTC.

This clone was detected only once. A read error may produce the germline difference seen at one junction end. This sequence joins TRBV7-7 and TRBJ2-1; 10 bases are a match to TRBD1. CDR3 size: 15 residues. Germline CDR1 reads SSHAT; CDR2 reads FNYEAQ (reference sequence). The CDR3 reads CASSPGTGAHNEQFF. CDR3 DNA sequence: TGTGCTAGCAGCCCCGGGACAGGGGCCCACAATGAGCAGTTCTTC.

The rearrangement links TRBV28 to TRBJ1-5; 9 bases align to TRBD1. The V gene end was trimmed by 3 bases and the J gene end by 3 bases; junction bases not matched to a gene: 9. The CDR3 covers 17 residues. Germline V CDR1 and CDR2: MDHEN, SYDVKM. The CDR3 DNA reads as TGTGCCAGCAGTTTTGTGGGGACAGGGTCCGACAATCAGCCCCAGCATTTT. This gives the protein CASSFVGTGSDNQPQHF.

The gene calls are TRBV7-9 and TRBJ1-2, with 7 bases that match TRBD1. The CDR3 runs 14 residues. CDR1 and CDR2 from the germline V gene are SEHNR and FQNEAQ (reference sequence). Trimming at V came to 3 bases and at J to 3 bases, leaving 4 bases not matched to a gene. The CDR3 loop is CASSLGTADYGYTF. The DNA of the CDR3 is TGTGCCAGCAGCTTGGGGACAGCTGACTATGGCTACACCTTC. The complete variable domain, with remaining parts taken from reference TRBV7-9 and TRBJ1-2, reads DTGVSQNPRHKITKRGQNVTFRCDPISEHNRLYWYRQTLGQGPEFLTYFQNEAQLEKSRLLSDRFSAERPKGSFSTLEIQRTEQGDSAMYLCASSLGTADYGYTFGSGTRLTVV.

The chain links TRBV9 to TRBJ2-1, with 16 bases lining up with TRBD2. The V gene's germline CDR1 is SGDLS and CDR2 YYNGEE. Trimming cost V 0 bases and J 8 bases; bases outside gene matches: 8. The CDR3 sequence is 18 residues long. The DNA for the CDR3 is TGTGCCAGCAGCGTAGAGGGACTAGCGGGAGGGTTGATCCATGAGCAGTTCTTC. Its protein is CASSVEGLAGGLIHEQFF.

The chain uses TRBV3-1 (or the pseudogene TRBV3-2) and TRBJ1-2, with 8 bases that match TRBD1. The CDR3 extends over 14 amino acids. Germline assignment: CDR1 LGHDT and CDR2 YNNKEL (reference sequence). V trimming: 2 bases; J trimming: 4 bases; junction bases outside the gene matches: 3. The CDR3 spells CASSQQGAVYGYTF. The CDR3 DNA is TGTGCCAGCAGCCAACAGGGGGCAGTCTATGGCTACACCTTC.

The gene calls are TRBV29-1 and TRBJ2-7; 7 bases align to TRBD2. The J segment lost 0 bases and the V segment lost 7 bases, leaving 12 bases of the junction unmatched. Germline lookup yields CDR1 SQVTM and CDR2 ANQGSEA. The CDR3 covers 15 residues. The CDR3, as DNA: TGCAGCGCCGTCCCCTCTAGCGGCAGCTCCTACGAGCAGTACTTC. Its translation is CSAVPSSGSSYEQYF.

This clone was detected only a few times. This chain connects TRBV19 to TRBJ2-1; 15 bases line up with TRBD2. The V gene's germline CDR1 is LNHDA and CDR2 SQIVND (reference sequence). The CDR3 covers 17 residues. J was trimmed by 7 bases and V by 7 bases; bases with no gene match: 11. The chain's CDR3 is CASTSFRGLAGGNEQFF. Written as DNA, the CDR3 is TGTGCCAGTACCTCATTCCGGGGACTAGCGGGAGGTAATGAGCAGTTCTTC.

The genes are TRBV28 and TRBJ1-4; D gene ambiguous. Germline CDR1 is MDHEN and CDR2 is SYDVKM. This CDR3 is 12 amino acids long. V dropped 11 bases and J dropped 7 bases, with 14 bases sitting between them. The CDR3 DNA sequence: TGTGCCTGTCGCGGCCAAGCTGAAAAACTGTTTTTT. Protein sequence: CACRGQAEKLFF.

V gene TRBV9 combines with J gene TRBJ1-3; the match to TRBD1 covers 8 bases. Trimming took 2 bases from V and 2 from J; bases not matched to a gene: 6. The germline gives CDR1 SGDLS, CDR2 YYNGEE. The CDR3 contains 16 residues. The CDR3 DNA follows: TGTGCCAGCAGCGTCTCCGGACAGGGAGCTGGAAACACCATATATTTT. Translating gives CASSVSGQGAGNTIYF.

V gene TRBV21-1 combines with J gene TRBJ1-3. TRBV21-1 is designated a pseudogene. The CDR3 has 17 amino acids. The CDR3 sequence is CASSLSGRGRSGNTIYF. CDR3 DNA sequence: TGTGCCAGCAGCCTGAGTGGTCGGGGAAGGTCTGGAAACACCATATATTTT.

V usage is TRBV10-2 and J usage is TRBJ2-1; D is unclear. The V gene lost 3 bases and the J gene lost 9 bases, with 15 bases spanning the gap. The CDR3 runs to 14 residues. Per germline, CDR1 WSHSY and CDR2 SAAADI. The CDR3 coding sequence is TGCGCCAGCAGTGACTACAGTCCCCGCAGTGAGCAGTTCTTC. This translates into CASSDYSPRSEQFF.

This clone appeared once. CDR3 amino acids: CASSIRAGGPDTQYF. CDR3 DNA: TGTGCCAGTAGTATCCGTGCGGGAGGGCCAGATACGCAGTATTTT. The chain recombines TRBV19 with TRBJ2-3; TRBD2 aligns across 9 bases. The CDR3 contains 15 residues. CDR1 and CDR2 (germline): LNHDA, SQIVND (reference sequence). Unmatched junction bases numbered 5, after V lost 3 bases and J lost 4 bases.

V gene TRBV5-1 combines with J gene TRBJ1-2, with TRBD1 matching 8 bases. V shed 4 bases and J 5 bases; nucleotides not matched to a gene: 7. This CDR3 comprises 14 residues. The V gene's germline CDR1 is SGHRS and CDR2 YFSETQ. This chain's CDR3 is CASSLGQGAYGYTF. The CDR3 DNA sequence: TGCGCCAGCAGCCTCGGACAGGGCGCGTATGGCTACACCTTC. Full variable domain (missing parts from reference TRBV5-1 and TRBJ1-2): KAGVTQTPRYLIKTRGQQVTLSCSPISGHRSVSWYQQTPGQGLQFLFEYFSETQRNKGNFPGRFSGRQFSNSRSEMNVSTLELGDSALYLCASSLGQGAYGYTFGSGTRLTVV.

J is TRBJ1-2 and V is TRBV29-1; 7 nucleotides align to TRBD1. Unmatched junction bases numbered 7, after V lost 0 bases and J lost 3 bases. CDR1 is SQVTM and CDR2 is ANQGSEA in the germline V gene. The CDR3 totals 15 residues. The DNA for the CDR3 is TGCAGCGTTGAAGATAACAGGGGATTTGACTATGGCTACACCTTC. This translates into CSVEDNRGFDYGYTF. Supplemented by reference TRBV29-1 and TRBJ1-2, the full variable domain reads SAVISQKPSRDICQRGTSLTIQCQVDSQVTMMFWYRQQPGQSLTLIATANQGSEATYESGFVIDKFPISRPNLTFSTLTVSNMSPEDSSIYLCSVEDNRGFDYGYTFGSGTRLTVV.

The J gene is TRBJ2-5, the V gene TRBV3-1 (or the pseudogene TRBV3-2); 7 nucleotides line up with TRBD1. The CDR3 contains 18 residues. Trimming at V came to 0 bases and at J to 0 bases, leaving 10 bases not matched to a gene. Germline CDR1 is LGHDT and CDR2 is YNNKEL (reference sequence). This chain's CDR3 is CASSQEGRDSSYQETQYF. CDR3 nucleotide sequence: TGTGCCAGCAGCCAAGAGGGACGGGACAGCTCGTACCAAGAGACCCAGTACTTC.

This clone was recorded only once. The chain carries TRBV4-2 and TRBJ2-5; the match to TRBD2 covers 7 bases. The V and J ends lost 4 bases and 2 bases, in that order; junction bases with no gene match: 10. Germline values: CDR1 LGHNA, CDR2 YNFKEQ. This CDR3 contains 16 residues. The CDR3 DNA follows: TGTGCCAGCAGCCTCACGGGGGGTGGGGAGCAAGAGACCCAGTACTTC. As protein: CASSLTGGGEQETQYF.

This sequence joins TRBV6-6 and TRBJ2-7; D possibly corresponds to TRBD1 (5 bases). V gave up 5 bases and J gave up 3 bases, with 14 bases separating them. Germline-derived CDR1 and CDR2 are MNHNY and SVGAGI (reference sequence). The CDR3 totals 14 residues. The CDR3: CASSGWSGIYEQYF. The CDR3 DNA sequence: TGTGCCAGCAGTGGTTGGTCAGGGATCTACGAGCAGTACTTC.

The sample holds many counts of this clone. In DNA, the CDR3 is TGTGCCAGCAGTCGTTGGACAGGGGGCGACTATGGCTACACCTTC. It is translated as CASSRWTGGDYGYTF. This chain joins TRBV28 and TRBJ1-2, with TRBD1 matching over 11 bases. Germline V gene data show CDR1 as MDHEN and CDR2 as SYDVKM. V lost 5 bases, J lost 3 bases, and 5 bases stayed unmatched. CDR3 size: 15 residues.

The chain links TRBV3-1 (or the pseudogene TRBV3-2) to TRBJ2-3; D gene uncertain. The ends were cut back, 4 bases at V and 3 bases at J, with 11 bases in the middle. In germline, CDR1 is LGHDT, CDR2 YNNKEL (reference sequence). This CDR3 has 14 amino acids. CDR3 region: CASSPPAGTDTQYF. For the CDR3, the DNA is TGTGCCAGCAGCCCCCCCGCAGGAACAGATACGCAGTATTTT.

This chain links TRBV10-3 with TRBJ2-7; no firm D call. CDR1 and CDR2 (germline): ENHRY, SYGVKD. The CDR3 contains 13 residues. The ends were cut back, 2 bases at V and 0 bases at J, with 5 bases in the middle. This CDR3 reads CAISEGSSYEQYF. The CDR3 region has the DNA TGTGCCATCAGTGAGGGCAGCTCCTACGAGCAGTACTTC.

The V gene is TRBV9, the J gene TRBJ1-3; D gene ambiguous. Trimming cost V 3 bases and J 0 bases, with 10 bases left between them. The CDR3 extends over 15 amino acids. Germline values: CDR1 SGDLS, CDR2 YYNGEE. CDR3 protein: CASSAVALSGNTIYF. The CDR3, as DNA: TGTGCCAGCAGCGCAGTCGCCCTCTCTGGAAACACCATATATTTT.

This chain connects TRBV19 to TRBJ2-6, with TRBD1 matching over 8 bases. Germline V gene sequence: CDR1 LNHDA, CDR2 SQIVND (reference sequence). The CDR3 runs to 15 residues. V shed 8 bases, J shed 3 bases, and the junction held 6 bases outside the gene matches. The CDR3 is CASGMTGVGANVLTF. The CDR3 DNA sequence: TGTGCCAGTGGGATGACAGGGGTTGGGGCCAACGTCCTGACTTTC.

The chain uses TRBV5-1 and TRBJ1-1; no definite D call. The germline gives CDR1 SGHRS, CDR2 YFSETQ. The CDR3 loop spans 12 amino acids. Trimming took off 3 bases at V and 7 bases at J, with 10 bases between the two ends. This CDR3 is CASSSSFLEAFF. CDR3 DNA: TGCGCCAGCAGCTCTTCTTTCCTTGAAGCTTTCTTT. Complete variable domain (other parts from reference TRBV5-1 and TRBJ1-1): KAGVTQTPRYLIKTRGQQVTLSCSPISGHRSVSWYQQTPGQGLQFLFEYFSETQRNKGNFPGRFSGRQFSNSRSEMNVSTLELGDSALYLCASSSSFLEAFFGQGTRLTVV.

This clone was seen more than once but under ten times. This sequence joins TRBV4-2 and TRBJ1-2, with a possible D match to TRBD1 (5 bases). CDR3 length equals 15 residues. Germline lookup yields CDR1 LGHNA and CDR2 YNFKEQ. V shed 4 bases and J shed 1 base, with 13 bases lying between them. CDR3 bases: TGTGCCAGCAGCCCTTCTAAGACAGATAACTATGGCTACACCTTC. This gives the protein CASSPSKTDNYGYTF.

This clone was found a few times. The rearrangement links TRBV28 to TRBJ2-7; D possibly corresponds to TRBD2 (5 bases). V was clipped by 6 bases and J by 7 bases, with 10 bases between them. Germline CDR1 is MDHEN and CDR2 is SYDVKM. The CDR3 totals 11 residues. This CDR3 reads CASRQTGEQYF. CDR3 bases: TGTGCCAGCAGACAAACGGGGGAGCAGTACTTC.